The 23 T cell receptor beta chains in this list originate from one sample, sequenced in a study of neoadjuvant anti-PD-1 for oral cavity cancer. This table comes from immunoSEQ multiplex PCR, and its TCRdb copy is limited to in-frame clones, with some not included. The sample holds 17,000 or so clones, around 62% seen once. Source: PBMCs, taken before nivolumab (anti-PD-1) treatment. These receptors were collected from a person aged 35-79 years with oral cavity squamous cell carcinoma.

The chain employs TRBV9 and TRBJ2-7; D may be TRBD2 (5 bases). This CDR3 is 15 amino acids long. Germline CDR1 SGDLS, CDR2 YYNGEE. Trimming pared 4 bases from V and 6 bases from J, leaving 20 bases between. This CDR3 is CASSSDFRKGGEQYF. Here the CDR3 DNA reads TGTGCCAGCAGCTCGGACTTCCGAAAGGGCGGCGAGCAGTACTTC.

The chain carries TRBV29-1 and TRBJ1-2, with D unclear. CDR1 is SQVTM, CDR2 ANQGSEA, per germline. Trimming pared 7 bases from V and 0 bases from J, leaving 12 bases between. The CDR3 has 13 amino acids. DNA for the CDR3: TGCAGCGGTGGAGACTCAACTAACTATGGCTACACCTTC. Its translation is CSGGDSTNYGYTF.

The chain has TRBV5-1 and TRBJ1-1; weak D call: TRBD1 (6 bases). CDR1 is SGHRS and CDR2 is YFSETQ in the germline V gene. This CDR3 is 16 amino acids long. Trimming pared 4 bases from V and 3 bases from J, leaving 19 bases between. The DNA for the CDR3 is TGCGCCAGCAGCCCGGGACGGGGGGGGCTAGACACTGAAGCTTTCTTT. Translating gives CASSPGRGGLDTEAFF.

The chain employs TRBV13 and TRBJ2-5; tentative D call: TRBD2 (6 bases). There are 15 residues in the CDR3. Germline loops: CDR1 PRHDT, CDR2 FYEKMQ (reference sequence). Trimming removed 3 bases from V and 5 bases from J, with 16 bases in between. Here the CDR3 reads CASSLEPGTAETQYF. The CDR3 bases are TGTGCCAGCAGCTTGGAACCCGGGACTGCGGAGACCCAGTACTTC.

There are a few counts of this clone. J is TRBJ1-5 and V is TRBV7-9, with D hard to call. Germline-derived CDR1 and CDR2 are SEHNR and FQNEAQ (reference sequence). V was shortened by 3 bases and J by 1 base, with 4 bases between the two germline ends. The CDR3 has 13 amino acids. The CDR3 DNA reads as TGTGCCAGCAGCTTCGGAAGCAATCAGCCCCAGCATTTT. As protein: CASSFGSNQPQHF.

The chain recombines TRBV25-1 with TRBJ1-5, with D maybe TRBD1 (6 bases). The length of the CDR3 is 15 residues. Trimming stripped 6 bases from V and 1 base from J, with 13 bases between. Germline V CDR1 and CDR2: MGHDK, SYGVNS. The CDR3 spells CASSGSQGSNQPQHF. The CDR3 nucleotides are TGTGCCAGCAGCGGATCTCAGGGGAGCAATCAGCCCCAGCATTTT.

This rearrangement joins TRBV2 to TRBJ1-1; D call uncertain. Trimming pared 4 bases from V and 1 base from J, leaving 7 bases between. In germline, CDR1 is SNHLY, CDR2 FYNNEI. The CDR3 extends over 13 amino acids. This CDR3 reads CASSGIRNTEAFF. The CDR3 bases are TGTGCCAGCAGTGGTATAAGGAACACTGAAGCTTTCTTT.

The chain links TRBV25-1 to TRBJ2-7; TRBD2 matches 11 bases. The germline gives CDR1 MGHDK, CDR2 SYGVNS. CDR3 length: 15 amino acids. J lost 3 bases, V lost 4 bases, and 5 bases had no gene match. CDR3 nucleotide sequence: TGTGCCAGCAGTGCCCGGACTAGCGGGTTCTACGAGCAGTACTTC. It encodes CASSARTSGFYEQYF.

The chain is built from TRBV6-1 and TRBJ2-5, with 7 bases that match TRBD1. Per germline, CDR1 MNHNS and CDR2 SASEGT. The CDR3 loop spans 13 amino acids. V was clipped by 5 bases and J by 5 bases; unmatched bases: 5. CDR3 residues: CASSIQGLETQYF. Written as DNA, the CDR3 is TGTGCCAGCAGTATACAGGGGCTGGAGACCCAGTACTTC.

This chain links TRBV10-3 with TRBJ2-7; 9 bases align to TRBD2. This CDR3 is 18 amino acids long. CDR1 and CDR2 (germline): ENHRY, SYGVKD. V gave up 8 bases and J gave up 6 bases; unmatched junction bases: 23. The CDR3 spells CAIQPRRDYGLAGTEQYF. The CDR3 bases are TGTGCCATCCAACCCCGACGGGACTACGGGCTAGCGGGAACCGAGCAGTACTTC.

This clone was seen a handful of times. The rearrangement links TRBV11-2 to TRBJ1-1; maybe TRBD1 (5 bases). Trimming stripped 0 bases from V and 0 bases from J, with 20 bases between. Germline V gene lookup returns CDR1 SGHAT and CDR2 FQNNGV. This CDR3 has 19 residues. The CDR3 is CASSLDLWQAEGMNTEAFF. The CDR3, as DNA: TGTGCCAGCAGCTTAGACTTATGGCAGGCCGAGGGGATGAACACTGAAGCTTTCTTT.

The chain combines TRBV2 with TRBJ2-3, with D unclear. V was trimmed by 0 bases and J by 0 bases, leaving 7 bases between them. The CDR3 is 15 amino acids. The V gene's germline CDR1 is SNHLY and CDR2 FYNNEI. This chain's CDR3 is CASSEAQLSTDTQYF. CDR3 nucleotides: TGTGCCAGCAGTGAAGCACAGTTGAGCACAGATACGCAGTATTTT.

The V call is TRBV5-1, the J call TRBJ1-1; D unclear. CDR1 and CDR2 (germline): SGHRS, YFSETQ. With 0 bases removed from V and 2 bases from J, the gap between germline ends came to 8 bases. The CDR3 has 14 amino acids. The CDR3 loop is CASSLEGFNTEAFF. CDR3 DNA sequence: TGCGCCAGCAGCTTGGAGGGATTTAACACTGAAGCTTTCTTT.

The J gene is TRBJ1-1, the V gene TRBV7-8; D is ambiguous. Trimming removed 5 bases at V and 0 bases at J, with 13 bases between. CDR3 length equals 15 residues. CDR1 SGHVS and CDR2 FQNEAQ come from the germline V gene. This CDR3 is CASSPLGNMNTEAFF. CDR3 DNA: TGTGCCAGCAGCCCCTTGGGGAACATGAACACTGAAGCTTTCTTT.

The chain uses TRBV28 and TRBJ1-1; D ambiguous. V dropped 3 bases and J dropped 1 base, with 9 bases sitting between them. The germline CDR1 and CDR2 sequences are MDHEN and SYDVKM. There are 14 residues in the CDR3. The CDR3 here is CASSFYAANTEAFF. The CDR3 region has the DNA TGTGCCAGCAGTTTCTACGCAGCGAACACTGAAGCTTTCTTT.

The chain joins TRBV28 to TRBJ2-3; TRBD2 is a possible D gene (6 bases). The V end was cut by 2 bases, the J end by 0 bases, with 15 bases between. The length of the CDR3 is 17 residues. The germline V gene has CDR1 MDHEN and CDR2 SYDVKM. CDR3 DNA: TGTGCCAGCAGTTTAAACAGGAGGGAGACTAGCACAGATACGCAGTATTTT. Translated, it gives CASSLNRRETSTDTQYF.

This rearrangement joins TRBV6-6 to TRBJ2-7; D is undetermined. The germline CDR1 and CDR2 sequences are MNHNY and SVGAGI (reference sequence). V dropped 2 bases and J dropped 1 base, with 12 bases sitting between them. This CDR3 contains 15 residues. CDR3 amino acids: CASSYDVQKSYEQYF. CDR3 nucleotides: TGTGCCAGCAGTTACGACGTACAGAAATCCTACGAGCAGTACTTC.

The CDR3 loop reads CASSQLAGGTGELFF. CDR3 coding DNA: TGTGCCAGCAGCCAGCTAGCGGGAGGTACCGGGGAGCTGTTTTTT. The rearrangement joins TRBV4-2 to TRBJ2-2; 11 nucleotides match TRBD2. V was clipped by 3 bases and J by 5 bases; unmatched bases: 2. CDR3 length equals 15 residues. Germline-derived CDR1 and CDR2 are LGHNA and YNFKEQ.

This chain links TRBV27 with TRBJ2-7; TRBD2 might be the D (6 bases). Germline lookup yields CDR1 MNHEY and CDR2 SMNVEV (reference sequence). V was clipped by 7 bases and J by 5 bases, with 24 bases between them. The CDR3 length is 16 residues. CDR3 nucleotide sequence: TGTGCCAGCACCCTATCCGGGAGCAAGTCGATTGACGAGCAGTACTTC. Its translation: CASTLSGSKSIDEQYF.

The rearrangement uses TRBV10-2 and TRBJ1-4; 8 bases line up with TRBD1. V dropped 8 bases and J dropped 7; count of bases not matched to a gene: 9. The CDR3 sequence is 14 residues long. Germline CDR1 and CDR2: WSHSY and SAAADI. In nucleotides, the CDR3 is TGCGCCAGCCTGCCGCAGGGGGCAGGTGAAAAACTGTTTTTT. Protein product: CASLPQGAGEKLFF.

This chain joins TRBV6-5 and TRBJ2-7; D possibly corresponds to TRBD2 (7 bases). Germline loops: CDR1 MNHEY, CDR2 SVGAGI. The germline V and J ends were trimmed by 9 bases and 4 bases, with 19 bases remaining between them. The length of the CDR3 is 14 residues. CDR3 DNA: TGTGCCAGTCAAACGTCCGGGGGGCTTTACGAGCAGTACTTC. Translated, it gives CASQTSGGLYEQYF.

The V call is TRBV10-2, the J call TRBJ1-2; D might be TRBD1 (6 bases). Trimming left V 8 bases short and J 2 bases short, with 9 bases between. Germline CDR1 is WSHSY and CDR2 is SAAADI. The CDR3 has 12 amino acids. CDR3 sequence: CASATGNYGYTF. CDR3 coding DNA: TGCGCCAGCGCTACAGGGAACTATGGCTACACCTTC.

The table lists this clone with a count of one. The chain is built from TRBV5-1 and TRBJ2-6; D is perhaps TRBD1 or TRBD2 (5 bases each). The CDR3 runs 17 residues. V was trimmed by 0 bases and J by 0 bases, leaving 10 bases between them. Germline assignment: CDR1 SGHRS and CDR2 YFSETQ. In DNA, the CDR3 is TGCGCCAGCAGCTTGGGGGGGAGCGGCTCTGGGGCCAACGTCCTGACTTTC. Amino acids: CASSLGGSGSGANVLTF.